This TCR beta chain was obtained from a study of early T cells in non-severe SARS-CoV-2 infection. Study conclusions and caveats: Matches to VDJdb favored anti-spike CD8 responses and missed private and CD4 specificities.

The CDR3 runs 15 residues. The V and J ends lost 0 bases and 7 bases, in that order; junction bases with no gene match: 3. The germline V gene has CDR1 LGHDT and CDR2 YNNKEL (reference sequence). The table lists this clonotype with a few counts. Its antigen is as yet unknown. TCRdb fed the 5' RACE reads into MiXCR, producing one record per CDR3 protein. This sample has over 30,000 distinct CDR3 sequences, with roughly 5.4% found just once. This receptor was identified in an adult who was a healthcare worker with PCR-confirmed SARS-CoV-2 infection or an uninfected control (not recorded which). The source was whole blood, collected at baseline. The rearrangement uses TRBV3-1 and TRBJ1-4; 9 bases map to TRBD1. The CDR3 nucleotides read TGTGCCAGCAGCCAAGATGGGACAGGGCTTGAAAAACTGTTTTTT. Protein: CASSQDGTGLEKLFF.